Following are 9 T cell receptor beta chains from one sample sequenced in a study of PD-L1 blockade in urothelial cancer. Generated by immunoSEQ multiplex PCR, the TCRdb table keeps only in-frame clones and is missing some. The sample has around 70,000 clones, under 90% seen once; the top ten hold around 4.7%. This material consisted of PBMCs, taken around atezolizumab (anti-PD-L1) treatment. The receptors were gathered from a man in his 70s with urothelial cancer.

This clone was seen just once. The rearrangement uses TRBV10-2 and TRBJ2-2; D is possibly TRBD2 (5 bases). This CDR3 region has 15 residues. Trimming pared 6 bases from V and 1 base from J, leaving 12 bases between. Germline V gives CDR1 WSHSY, CDR2 SAAADI. Here the CDR3 reads CASRYGGGNTGELFF. CDR3 bases: TGCGCCAGCAGGTACGGCGGAGGGAACACCGGGGAGCTGTTTTTT.

This sequence joins TRBV19 and TRBJ2-6; 7 bases are a match to TRBD2. This CDR3 has 17 residues. Germline V lookup: CDR1 LNHDA, CDR2 SQIVND (reference sequence). J was trimmed by 0 bases and V by 1 base; bases with no gene match: 3. The CDR3 DNA sequence: TGTGCCAGTAGTATAGGGGGCGGGAGCTCTGGGGCCAACGTCCTGACTTTC. Translating it yields CASSIGGGSSGANVLTF.

This chain links TRBV7-9 with TRBJ2-1, with 8 bases fitting TRBD1. The length of the CDR3 is 15 residues. The germline CDR1 and CDR2 sequences are SEHNR and FQNEAQ (reference sequence). The V and J ends lost 4 bases and 4 bases, in that order; junction bases with no gene match: 6. The CDR3 DNA follows: TGTGCCAGCAGCTCAAGGACAGGGTATTACAATGAGCAGTTCTTC. This gives the protein CASSSRTGYYNEQFF.

The chain couples TRBV28 to TRBJ1-4; TRBD1 aligns across 7 bases. V lost 7 bases, J lost 7 bases, and 15 bases stayed unmatched. Germline CDR1 reads MDHEN; CDR2 reads SYDVKM. The CDR3 covers 16 residues. The CDR3 nucleotides read TGTGCCAGCACCCACAGGGGAAGAGGGCGAGGTGAAAAACTGTTTTTT. Protein sequence: CASTHRGRGRGEKLFF. Complete variable domain (other parts from reference TRBV28 and TRBJ1-4): DVKVTQSSRYLVKRTGEKVFLECVQDMDHENMFWYRQDPGLGLRLIYFSYDVKMKEKGDIPEGYSVSREKKERFSLILESASTNQTSMYLCASTHRGRGRGEKLFFGSGTQLSVL.

The chain is built from TRBV2 and TRBJ2-3; no clear D. CDR1 is SNHLY, CDR2 FYNNEI, per germline. This CDR3 has 12 residues. V was shortened by 7 bases and J by 6 bases, with 11 bases between the two germline ends. The CDR3 reads CASKPIQDTQYF. The CDR3 nucleotides read TGTGCCAGCAAACCGATTCAGGATACGCAGTATTTT.

This chain joins TRBV21-1 and TRBJ2-7; the table gives TRBD1 as D, unverified against the DNA. TRBV21-1 corresponds to a pseudogene. The CDR3 spans 15 residues. The CDR3 spells CASSKATPDRLRQYF. DNA for the CDR3: TGTGCCAGCAGCAAAGCAACTCCCGACAGATTGAGGCAGTACTTC.

The rearrangement joins TRBV28 to TRBJ2-1; the match to TRBD1 covers 7 bases. The CDR3 covers 15 residues. The V gene end was trimmed by 5 bases and the J gene end by 2 bases; junction bases not matched to a gene: 6. Germline V gives CDR1 MDHEN, CDR2 SYDVKM. CDR3 bases: TGTGCCAGCAGTCCGCGGACAGGAGCCTACAATGAGCAGTTCTTC. Its translation is CASSPRTGAYNEQFF.

CDR3 protein: CASSLEAGAGAVELFF. Written as DNA, the CDR3 is TGTGCCAGCAGCTTAGAGGCGGGGGCTGGAGCGGTGGAGCTGTTTTTT. The chain uses TRBV7-9 and TRBJ2-2; weak D call: TRBD2 (7 bases). The CDR3 runs to 16 residues. Germline CDR1 SEHNR, CDR2 FQNEAQ (reference sequence). The germline V and J ends were trimmed by 1 base and 10 bases, with 19 bases remaining between them.

The chain links TRBV6-5 to TRBJ1-1; D gene uncertain. This CDR3 has 13 amino acids. The germline V and J ends were trimmed by 2 bases and 7 bases, with 11 bases remaining between them. Germline lookup yields CDR1 MNHEY and CDR2 SVGAGI. CDR3 sequence: CASSYEFGREAFF. CDR3 DNA sequence: TGTGCCAGCAGTTACGAGTTTGGGCGTGAAGCTTTCTTT.